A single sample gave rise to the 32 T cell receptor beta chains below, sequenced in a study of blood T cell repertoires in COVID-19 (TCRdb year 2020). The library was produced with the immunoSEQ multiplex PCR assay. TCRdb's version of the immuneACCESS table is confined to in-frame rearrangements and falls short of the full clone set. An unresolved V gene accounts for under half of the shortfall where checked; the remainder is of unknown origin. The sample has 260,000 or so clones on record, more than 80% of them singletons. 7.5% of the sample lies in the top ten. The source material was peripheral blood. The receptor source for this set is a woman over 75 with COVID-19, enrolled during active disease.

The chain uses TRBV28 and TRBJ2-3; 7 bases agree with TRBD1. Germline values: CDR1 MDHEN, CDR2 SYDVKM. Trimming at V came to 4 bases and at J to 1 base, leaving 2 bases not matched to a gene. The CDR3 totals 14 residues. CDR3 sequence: CASSSTGCTDTQYF. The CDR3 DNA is TGTGCCAGCAGTTCGACAGGGTGCACAGATACGCAGTATTTT.

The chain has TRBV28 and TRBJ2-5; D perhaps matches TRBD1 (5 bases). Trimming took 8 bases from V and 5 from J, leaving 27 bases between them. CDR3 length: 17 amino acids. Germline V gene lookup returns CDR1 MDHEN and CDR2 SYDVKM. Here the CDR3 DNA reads TGTGCCAGCCGTCGTACTTGGACAAGGTCGACCAGGGAGACCCAGTACTTC. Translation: CASRRTWTRSTRETQYF.

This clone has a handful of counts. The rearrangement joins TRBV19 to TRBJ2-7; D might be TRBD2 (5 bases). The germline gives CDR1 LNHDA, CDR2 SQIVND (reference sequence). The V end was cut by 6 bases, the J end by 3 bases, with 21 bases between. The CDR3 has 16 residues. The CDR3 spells CASSRFSSGLGYEQYF. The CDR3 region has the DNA TGTGCCAGTAGCCGATTTTCCAGCGGTCTAGGCTACGAGCAGTACTTC.

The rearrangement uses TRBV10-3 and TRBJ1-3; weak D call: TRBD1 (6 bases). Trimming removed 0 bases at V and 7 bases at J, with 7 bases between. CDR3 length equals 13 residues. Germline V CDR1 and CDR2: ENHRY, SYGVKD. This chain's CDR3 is CAISESGGNTIYF. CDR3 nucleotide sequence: TGTGCCATCAGTGAGTCAGGGGGTAACACCATATATTTT.

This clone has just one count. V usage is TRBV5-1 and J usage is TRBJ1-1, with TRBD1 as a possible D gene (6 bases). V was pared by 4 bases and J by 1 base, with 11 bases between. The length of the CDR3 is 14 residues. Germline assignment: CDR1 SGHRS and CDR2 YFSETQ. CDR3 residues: CASSPGQTNTEAFF. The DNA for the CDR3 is TGCGCCAGCAGCCCCGGACAGACGAACACTGAAGCTTTCTTT. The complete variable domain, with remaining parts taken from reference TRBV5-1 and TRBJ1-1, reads KAGVTQTPRYLIKTRGQQVTLSCSPISGHRSVSWYQQTPGQGLQFLFEYFSETQRNKGNFPGRFSGRQFSNSRSEMNVSTLELGDSALYLCASSPGQTNTEAFFGQGTRLTVV.

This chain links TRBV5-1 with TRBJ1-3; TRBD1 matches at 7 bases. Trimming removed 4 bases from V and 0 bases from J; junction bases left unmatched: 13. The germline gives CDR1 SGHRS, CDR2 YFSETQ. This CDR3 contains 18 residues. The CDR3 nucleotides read TGCGCCAGCAGCCCCTCTCCGGGACAGATGGCCTCTGGAAACACCATATATTTT. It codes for CASSPSPGQMASGNTIYF.

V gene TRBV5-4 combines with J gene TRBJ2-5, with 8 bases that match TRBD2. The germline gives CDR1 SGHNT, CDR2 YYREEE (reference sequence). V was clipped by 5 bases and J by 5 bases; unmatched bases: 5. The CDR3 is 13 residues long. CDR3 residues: CASRAGGGETQYF. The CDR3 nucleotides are TGTGCCAGCAGGGCGGGAGGCGGGGAGACCCAGTACTTC.

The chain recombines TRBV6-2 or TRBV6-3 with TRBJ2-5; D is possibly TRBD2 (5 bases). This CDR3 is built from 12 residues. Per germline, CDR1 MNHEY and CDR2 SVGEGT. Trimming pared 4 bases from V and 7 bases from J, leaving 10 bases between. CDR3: CASSFGRGTQYF. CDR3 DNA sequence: TGTGCCAGCAGTTTTGGCCGGGGGACCCAGTACTTC.

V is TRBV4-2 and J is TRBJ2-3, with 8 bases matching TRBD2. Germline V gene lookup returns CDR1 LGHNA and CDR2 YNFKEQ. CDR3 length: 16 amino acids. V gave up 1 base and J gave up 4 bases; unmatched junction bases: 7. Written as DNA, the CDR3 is TGTGCCAGCAGCCAAGGTGGGAGCGGGAGTGCAGATACGCAGTATTTT. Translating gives CASSQGGSGSADTQYF.

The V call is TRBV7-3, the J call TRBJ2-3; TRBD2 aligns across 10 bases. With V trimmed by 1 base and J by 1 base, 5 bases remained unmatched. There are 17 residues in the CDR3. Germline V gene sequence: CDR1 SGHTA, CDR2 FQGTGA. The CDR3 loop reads CASSLSPSGSGTDTQYF. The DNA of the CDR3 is TGTGCCAGCAGCTTAAGTCCTAGCGGGAGTGGCACAGATACGCAGTATTTT.

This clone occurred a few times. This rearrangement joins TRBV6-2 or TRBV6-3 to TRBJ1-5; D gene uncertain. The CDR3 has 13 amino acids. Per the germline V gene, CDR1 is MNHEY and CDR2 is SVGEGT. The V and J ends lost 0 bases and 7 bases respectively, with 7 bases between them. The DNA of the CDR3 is TGTGCCAGCAGTTACTCGACTTTCCAGCCCCAGCATTTT. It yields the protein CASSYSTFQPQHF.

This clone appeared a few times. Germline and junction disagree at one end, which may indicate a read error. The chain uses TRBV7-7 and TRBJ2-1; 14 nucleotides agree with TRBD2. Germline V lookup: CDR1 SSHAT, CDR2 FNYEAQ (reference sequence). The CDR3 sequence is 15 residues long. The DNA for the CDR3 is TGTGCTAGCAGCTCGGGACTAGCGGGGGCCAATGAGCAGTTCTTC. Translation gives CASSSGLAGANEQFF.

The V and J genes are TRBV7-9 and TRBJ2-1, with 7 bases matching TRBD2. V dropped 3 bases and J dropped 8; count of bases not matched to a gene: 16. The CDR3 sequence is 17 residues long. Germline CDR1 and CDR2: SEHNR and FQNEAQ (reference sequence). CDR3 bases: TGTGCCAGCAGCTTCAGAACCCGGGAGGCCCTTTGGGATGAGCAGTTCTTC. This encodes CASSFRTREALWDEQFF.

CDR3 residues: CASSFFGQGAEAFF. The CDR3 nucleotides read TGTGCCAGCAGCTTCTTTGGACAGGGTGCTGAAGCTTTCTTT. The V gene is TRBV5-6, the J gene TRBJ1-1; 8 bases line up with TRBD1. V lost 2 bases to trimming and J lost 6 bases; unmatched junction nucleotides: 6. This CDR3 contains 14 residues. Germline V lookup: CDR1 SGHDT, CDR2 YYEEEE.

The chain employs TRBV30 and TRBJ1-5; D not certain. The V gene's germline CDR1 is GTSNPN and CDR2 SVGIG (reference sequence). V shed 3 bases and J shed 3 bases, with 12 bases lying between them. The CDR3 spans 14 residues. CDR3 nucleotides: TGTGCCTGGAGCCAAACAGTGTCCAATCAGCCCCAGCATTTT. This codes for CAWSQTVSNQPQHF.

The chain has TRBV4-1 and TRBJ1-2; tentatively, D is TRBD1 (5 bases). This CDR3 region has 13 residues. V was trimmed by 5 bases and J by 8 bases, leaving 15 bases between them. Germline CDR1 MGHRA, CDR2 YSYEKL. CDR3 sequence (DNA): TGCGCCAGCAGCACAAACAGGTTCTACGGCTACACCTTC. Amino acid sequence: CASSTNRFYGYTF.

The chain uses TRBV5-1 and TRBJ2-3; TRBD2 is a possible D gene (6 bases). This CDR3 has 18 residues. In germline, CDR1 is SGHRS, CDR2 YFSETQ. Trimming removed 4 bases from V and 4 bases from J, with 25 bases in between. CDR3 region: CASSPIGLSGSGADTQYF. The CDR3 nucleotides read TGCGCCAGCAGCCCTATTGGGTTAAGCGGGTCAGGCGCAGATACGCAGTATTTT.

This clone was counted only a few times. This CDR3 reads CAWSVYRLFDEQYF. CDR3 nucleotide sequence: TGTGCCTGGAGTGTGTACAGGCTCTTCGACGAGCAGTACTTC. This chain uses TRBV30 with TRBJ2-7, with a possible D match to TRBD1 (5 bases). Per germline, CDR1 GTSNPN and CDR2 SVGIG (reference sequence). CDR3 length: 14 amino acids. V lost 0 bases, J lost 5 bases, and 14 bases lay in between.

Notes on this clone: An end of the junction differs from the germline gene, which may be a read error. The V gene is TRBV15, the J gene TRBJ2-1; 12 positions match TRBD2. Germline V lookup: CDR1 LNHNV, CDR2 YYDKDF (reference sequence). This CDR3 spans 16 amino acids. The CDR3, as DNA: TGTGCCACCGAGGGAAGACGGACTAGCGGGACCCGAAGGTGGCTCTTC. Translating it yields CATEGRRTSGTRRWLF.

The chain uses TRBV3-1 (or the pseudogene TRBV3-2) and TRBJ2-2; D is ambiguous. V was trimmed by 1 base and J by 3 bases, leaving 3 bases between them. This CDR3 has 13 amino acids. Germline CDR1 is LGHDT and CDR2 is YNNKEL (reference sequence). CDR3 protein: CASSQAYTGELFF. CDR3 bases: TGTGCCAGCAGCCAAGCTTACACCGGGGAGCTGTTTTTT.

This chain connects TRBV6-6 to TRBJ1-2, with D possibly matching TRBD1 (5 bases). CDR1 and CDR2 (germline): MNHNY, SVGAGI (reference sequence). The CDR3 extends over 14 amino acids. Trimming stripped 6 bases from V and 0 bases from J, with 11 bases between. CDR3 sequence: CASRRGAPNYGYTF. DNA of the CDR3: TGTGCCAGCAGACGTGGGGCCCCTAACTATGGCTACACCTTC.

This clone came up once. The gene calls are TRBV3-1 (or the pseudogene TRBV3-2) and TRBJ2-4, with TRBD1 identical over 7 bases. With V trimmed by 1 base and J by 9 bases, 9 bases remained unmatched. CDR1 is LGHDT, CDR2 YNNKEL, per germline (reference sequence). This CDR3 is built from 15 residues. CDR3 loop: CASSQGRTGGGIQYF. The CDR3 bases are TGTGCCAGCAGCCAAGGTCGGACAGGTGGCGGCATTCAGTACTTC.

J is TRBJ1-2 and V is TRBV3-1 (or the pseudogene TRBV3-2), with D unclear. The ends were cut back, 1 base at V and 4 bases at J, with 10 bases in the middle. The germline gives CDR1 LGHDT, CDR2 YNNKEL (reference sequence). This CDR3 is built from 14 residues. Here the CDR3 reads CASSQGEGSYGYTF. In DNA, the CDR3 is TGTGCCAGCAGCCAAGGGGAGGGCAGCTATGGCTACACCTTC.

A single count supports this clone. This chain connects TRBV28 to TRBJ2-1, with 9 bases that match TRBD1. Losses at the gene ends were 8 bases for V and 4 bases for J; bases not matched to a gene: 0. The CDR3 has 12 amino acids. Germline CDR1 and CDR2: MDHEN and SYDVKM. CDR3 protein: CASGQGYNEQFF. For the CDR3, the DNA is TGTGCCAGCGGACAGGGGTACAATGAGCAGTTCTTC.

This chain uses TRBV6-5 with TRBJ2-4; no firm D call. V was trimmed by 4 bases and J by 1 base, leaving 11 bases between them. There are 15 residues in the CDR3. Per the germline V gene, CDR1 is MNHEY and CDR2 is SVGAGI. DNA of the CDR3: TGTGCCAGCAGTTCCCCAGACAAGGCCAAAAACATTCAGTACTTC. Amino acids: CASSSPDKAKNIQYF.

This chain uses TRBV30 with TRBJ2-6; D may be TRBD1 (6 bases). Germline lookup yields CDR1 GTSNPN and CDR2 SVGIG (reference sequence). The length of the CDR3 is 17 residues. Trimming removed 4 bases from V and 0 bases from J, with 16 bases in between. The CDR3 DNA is TGTGCCTGGACCAGACAGGTCTTAAACTCTGGGGCCAACGTCCTGACTTTC. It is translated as CAWTRQVLNSGANVLTF.

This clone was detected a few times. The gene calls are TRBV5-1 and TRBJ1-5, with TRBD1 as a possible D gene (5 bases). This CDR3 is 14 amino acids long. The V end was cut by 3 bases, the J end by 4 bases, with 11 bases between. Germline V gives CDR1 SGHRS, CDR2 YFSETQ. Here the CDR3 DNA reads TGCGCCAGCAGCTCTACGGGGGGGAATCAGCCCCAGCATTTT. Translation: CASSSTGGNQPQHF.

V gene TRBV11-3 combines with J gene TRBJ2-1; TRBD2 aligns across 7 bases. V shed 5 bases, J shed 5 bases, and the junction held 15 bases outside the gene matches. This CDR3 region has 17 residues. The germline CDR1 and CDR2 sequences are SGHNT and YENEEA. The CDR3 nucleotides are TGTGCCAGCAGCCTCCGATGGGGGGGGATTACTAACAATGAGCAGTTCTTC. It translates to CASSLRWGGITNNEQFF.

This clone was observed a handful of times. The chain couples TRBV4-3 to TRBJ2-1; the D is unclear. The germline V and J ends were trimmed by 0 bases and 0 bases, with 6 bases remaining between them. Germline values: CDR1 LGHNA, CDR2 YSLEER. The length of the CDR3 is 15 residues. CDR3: CASSQETISYNEQFF. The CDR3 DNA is TGCGCCAGCAGCCAAGAAACTATCTCCTACAATGAGCAGTTCTTC.

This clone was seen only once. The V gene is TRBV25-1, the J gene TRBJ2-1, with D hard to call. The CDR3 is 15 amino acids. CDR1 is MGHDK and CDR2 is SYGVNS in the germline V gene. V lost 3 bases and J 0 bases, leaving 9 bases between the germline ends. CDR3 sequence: CASSEIDSSYNEQFF. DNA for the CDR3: TGTGCCAGCAGTGAGATCGATAGCTCCTACAATGAGCAGTTCTTC.

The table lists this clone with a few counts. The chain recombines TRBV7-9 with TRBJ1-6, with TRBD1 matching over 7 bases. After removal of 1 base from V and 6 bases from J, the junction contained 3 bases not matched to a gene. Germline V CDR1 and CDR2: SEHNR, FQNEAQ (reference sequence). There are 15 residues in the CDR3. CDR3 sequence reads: CASSLEGASNSPLHF. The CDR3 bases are TGTGCCAGCAGCTTAGAGGGGGCCAGTAATTCACCCCTCCACTTT.

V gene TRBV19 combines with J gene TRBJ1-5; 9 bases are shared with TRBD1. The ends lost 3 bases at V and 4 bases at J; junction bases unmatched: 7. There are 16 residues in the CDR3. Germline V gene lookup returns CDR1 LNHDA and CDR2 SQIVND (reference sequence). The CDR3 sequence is CASSIITGGSNQPQHF. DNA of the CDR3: TGTGCCAGTAGTATCATCACAGGGGGCAGTAATCAGCCCCAGCATTTT.